This T cell receptor (beta chain) was captured by sequencing in a study of CD8+ T cells in alopecia areata. Deletions cut 7 bases from V and 7 bases from J, with 14 bases between. The CDR3 runs 12 residues. Germline-derived CDR1 and CDR2 are SQVTM and ANQGSEA. This clone was picked up one time. Once RNA had been extracted, it was reverse transcribed into cDNA to act as the sequencing template. Assay: immunoSEQ multiplex PCR; the TCRdb copy retains only in-frame clones and omits some. Among approximately 150,000 clones listed, approximately 60% were seen once. The material sequenced was CD4+ T cells sorted from blood. The V and J genes are TRBV29-1 and TRBJ1-5; D is possibly TRBD1 (6 bases). The sequence derives from a human donor in good health. CDR3 protein: CSGLFRGQPQHF. DNA for the CDR3: TGCAGCGGTCTCTTCAGGGGACAGCCCCAGCATTTT.